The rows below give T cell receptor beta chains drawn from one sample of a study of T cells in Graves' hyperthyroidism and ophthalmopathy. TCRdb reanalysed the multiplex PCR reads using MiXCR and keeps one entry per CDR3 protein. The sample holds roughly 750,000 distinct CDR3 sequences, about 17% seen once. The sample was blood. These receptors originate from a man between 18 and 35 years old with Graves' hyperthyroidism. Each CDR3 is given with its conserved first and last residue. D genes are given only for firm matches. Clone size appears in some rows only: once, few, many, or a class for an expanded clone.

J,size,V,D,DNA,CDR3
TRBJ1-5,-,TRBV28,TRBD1,TGTGCCAGCAGTCCTGAGGGGGCTTGGGCTCAGCCCCAGCATTTT,CASSPEGAWAQPQHF
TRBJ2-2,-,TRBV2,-,TGTGCCAGCACCCGAGCGGTTCAGCCCTCGGCGAACACCGGGGAGCTGTTTTTT,CASTRAVQPSANTGELFF
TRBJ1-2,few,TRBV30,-,TGTGCCTGGAGTATGACAATGTATGGCTACACCTTC,CAWSMTMYGYTF
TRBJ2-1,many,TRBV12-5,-,TGTGCTAGTGGCGCAGACGGGGCAGGGTACTACAATGAGCAGTTCTTC,CASGADGAGYYNEQFF
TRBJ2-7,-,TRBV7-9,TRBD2,TGTGCCAGCAGCTCTGAGCGGGAGGGCCGGGAGCAGTACTTC,CASSSEREGREQYF
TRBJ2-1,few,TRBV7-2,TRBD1,TGTGCCAGCAGCCGAGCAGGGGGAGTTGTCTACAATGAGCAGTTCTTC,CASSRAGGVVYNEQFF
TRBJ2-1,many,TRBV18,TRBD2,TGTGCCAGCTCACCGCTAGCGGGAGGGCCCGAAAATGAGCAGTTCTTC,CASSPLAGGPENEQFF
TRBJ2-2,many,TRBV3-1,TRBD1,TGTGCCAGCAACCCGGGACAGGGCACCGGGGAGCTGTTTTTT,CASNPGQGTGELFF
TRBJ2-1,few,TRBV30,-,TGTGCCTGGAGTGGGGACGGAGGATTGAAGTTCTTC,CAWSGDGGLKFF
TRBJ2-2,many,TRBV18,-,TGTGCCAGCTCACGAGACCTAACGAACACCGGGGAGCTGTTTTTT,CASSRDLTNTGELFF
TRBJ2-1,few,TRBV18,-,TGTGCCAGCTCACCAGTGCAGGGAGCTCTATTTCCCGGTAACTACAATGAGCAGTTCTTC,CASSPVQGALFPGNYNEQFF
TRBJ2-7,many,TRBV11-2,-,TGTGCCAGCAGCCCCCGGGACGGAGGCAACTACGAGCAGTACTTC,CASSPRDGGNYEQYF
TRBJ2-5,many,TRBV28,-,TGTGCCAGCAGTTTACATACTAGGGCCAGAGTGACCCAGTACTTC,CASSLHTRARVTQYF
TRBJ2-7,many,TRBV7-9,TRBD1,TGTGCCAGCATCCCATCCGGGACAGCGGTCCACGAGCAGTACTTC,CASIPSGTAVHEQYF
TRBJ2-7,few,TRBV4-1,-,TGCGCCAGCAGCCAAGATTTAGCAGGTAGCGGAGACTACGAGCAGTACTTC,CASSQDLAGSGDYEQYF
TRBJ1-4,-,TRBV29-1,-,TGCAGCGTGACGAACAAGGGGGGAAGCAATGAAAAACTGTTTTTT,CSVTNKGGSNEKLFF
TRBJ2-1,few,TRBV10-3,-,TGTGCCATCAGCACAAACCTGGGCGGGCTTAGCTCCTACAATGAGCAGTTCTTC,CAISTNLGGLSSYNEQFF
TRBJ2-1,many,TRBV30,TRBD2,TGTGCCTGGGGCAGCGGGAGGGACAATGAGCAGTTCTTC,CAWGSGRDNEQFF
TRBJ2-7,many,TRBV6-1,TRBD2,TGTGCCAGCACTACTAGCGGGAGTTACCACGAGCAGTACTTC,CASTTSGSYHEQYF
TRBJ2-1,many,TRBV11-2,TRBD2,TGTGCCAGTTGGACTAGCGAGTACAATGAGCAGTTCTTC,CASWTSEYNEQFF
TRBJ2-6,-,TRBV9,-,TGTGCCAGCAGCCAGACCAGCTCCTCTGGGGCCAACGTCCTGACTTTC,CASSQTSSSGANVLTF
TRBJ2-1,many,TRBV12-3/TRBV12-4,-,TGTGCCAGCAACTCAGGGGCCTTAAGCAATGAGCAGTTCTTC,CASNSGALSNEQFF
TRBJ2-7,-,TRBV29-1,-,TGCAGCGTGGGGAGGTGGGAGGGGGGGTACGAGCAGTACTTC,CSVGRWEGGYEQYF
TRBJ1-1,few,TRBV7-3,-,TGTGCCAGCAGCTTATCCGGTAATGGGAACACTGAAGCTTTCTTT,CASSLSGNGNTEAFF
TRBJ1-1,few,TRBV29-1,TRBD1,TGCAGCGGAACCCGACAGGGGGCAACTGAAGCTTTCTTT,CSGTRQGATEAFF
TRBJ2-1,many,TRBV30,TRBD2,TGTGCCTGGAGTCTCCCCGGAGAGGGCGGGAGGTCCTACAATGAGCAGTTCTTC,CAWSLPGEGGRSYNEQFF
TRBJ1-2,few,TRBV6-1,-,TGTGCCAGCAGGGTGACAGCGAACTATGGCTACACCTTC,CASRVTANYGYTF
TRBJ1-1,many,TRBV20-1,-,TGCAGTGCTCTGTTTAGGGAGAACACTGAAGCTTTCTTT,CSALFRENTEAFF